This TCR beta chain was sequenced for a study of technical replicates of blood from several donors. The V and J ends lost 0 bases and 7 bases, in that order; junction bases with no gene match: 19. The CDR3 contains 20 residues. Looked up from germline, CDR1 is LGHNA and CDR2 is YSLEER. Some clones are missing from TCRdb's copy, which holds only in-frame ones; the method was immunoSEQ multiplex PCR. Seen here are roughly 80,000 clones, around 92% observed once, and the top ten hold over 0.4%. The clonotype originates from a human donor in good health. The J gene is TRBJ2-1, the V gene TRBV4-3; 9 bases are shared with TRBD2. Input material: T cells isolated from PBMCs. CDR3 DNA: TGCGCCAGCAGCCAAGATCTTGAATCCTCGAGCCTAGCGGGACTAAATGAGCAGTTCTTC. Translation: CASSQDLESSSLAGLNEQFF.